Listed below are T cell receptor beta chains from one sample, sequenced in a study of T cell responses to AZD1222 COVID-19 vaccine. Assay used: immunoSEQ multiplex PCR; TCRdb lists only in-frame clones, some missing. This table holds 200,000 or so clones, about nine tenths found once. Sequencing was performed on peripheral blood, taken on day 0 of MenACWY control vaccination. These TCRs come from an adult in good health. CDR3s include the opening cysteine and the closing phenylalanine or tryptophan. The order of the fields is J gene, D gene, V gene, clone size, CDR3 DNA, CDR3 protein. A D gene is named only where the DNA matches it firmly. Expanded clones get a size class; other rows say once, few or many, or leave the size out.

>TRBJ2-2|TRBD2|TRBV7-9|few
TGTGCCAGCAGCACCCGGACTAGCGGGAGGCCAGCGAACACCGGGGAGCTGTTTTTT
CASSTRTSGRPANTGELFF
>TRBJ2-1|TRBD2|TRBV7-9|once
TGTGCCAGCAGCCCGGGACTAGCGATCAATGAGCAGTTCTTC
CASSPGLAINEQFF
>TRBJ2-5|NA|TRBV19|NA
TGTCGCAAAAAGGGGGAGAGAATAAAGGCTTTAAAGACCCAGTACTTC
CRKKGERIKALKTQYF
>TRBJ1-4|NA|TRBV6-5|NA
TGTGCCAGCAGTTACCGAGGAGCAACTAATGAAAAACTGTTTTTT
CASSYRGATNEKLFF
>TRBJ2-7|NA|TRBV7-2|NA
TGTGCCAGCAGCTTAGCGGGAATGGACGAGCAGTACTTC
CASSLAGMDEQYF
>TRBJ2-5|NA|TRBV5-6|NA
TGTGCCAGCAGCCGAGACAGGATCCAAGAGACCCAGTACTTC
CASSRDRIQETQYF
>TRBJ2-7|NA|TRBV5-6|NA
TGTGCCAGCAGCTTGAGAGGACAGACCTACGAGCAGTACTTC
CASSLRGQTYEQYF
>TRBJ1-3|NA|TRBV30|NA
TGTGCCTGGAGTTGGGGGGCGCGAGGAAACACCATATATTTT
CAWSWGARGNTIYF
>TRBJ2-1|NA|TRBV4-2|NA
TGTGCCAGCAGCCTACAGGGTAATGAGCAGTTCTTC
CASSLQGNEQFF
>TRBJ1-2|NA|TRBV7-9|few
TGTGCCAGCAGCTTAGCGGAGGGGGTCGGCTACACCTTC
CASSLAEGVGYTF
>TRBJ2-1|TRBD2|TRBV5-1|NA
TGCGCCAGCAGCTTGCTGGCGGGGGGGTCCTACAATGAGCAGTTCTTC
CASSLLAGGSYNEQFF
>TRBJ1-1|TRBD1|TRBV6-5|NA
TGTGCCAGCAGTCCCCAGGGGGGGAGGAACACTGAAGCTTTCTTT
CASSPQGGRNTEAFF
>TRBJ1-6|TRBD1|TRBV3-1/TRBV3-2|NA
TGTGCCAGCAGCCCTCGACAGGGGAGTTCACCCCTCCACTTT
CASSPRQGSSPLHF
>TRBJ2-7|TRBD1|TRBV9|NA
TGTGCCAGCAGCCCAGACAGGGCGGACGAGCAGTACTTC
CASSPDRADEQYF
>TRBJ2-3|NA|TRBV9|NA
TGTGCCAGCAGCGTAGCTACCAGGGACACAGATACGCAGTATTTT
CASSVATRDTDTQYF
>TRBJ1-5|NA|TRBV28|NA
TGTGCCAGCAACACCGGGACGTTACCCCCTCAGCCCCAGCATTTT
CASNTGTLPPQPQHF
>TRBJ2-3|NA|TRBV28|NA
TGTGCCAGCAGTTTATGGTCAGATACGCAGTATTTT
CASSLWSDTQYF
>TRBJ2-3|TRBD2|TRBV3-1/TRBV3-2|NA
TGTGCCAGCAGCCAAGGACAAACTAGCGGGAGCACAGATACGCAGTATTTT
CASSQGQTSGSTDTQYF
>TRBJ2-1|TRBD2|TRBV7-8|few
TGTGCCAGCAGCTTAGCGCCGGGACTAGGACTCAATGAGCAGTTCTTC
CASSLAPGLGLNEQFF
>TRBJ2-1|TRBD2|TRBV5-1|NA
TGCGCCAGCAGCCGGACTAGCGGGAGTCTGAATGAGCAGTTCTTC
CASSRTSGSLNEQFF
>TRBJ1-1|NA|TRBV7-2|once
TGTGCCAGCAGCTTCGGGGGGATCAACACTGAAGCTTTCTTT
CASSFGGINTEAFF
>TRBJ2-5|TRBD2|TRBV11-2|NA
TGTGCCAGCAGCTTAGTCTCGCGGGAGCTCGAGACCCAGTACTTC
CASSLVSRELETQYF
>TRBJ2-7|NA|TRBV12-3/TRBV12-4|NA
TGTGCCAGCAGTTTAAGCGCCCCGGCCGAGCAGTACTTC
CASSLSAPAEQYF